Each of the 3 T cell receptor beta chains below was sequenced from the same sample in a study of blood T cell repertoires in COVID-19. The table came from immunoSEQ multiplex PCR; TCRdb's copy has only in-frame clones and leaves some out. The sample includes about 280,000 clones, just over 85% seen only once; the top ten take less than 3%. The sample consisted of peripheral blood. The receptors shown here come from a woman in her thirties with active or convalescent COVID-19.

The chain has TRBV27 and TRBJ2-5; 8 nucleotides line up with TRBD2. V dropped 5 bases and J dropped 5; count of bases not matched to a gene: 13. Per germline, CDR1 MNHEY and CDR2 SMNVEV (reference sequence). The CDR3 has 16 residues. CDR3 protein: CASSPPIGGGKETQYF. The CDR3 DNA sequence: TGTGCCAGCAGTCCCCCGATCGGGGGGGGGAAGGAGACCCAGTACTTC.

This chain connects TRBV4-1 to TRBJ2-3; TRBD2 matches at 11 bases. With V trimmed by 6 bases and J by 7 bases, 12 bases remained unmatched. Per the germline V gene, CDR1 is MGHRA and CDR2 is YSYEKL. This CDR3 is 16 amino acids long. CDR3 in DNA: TGCGCCAGCAGTCCCCCACTAGCGGGAGTAGGGAATACGCAGTATTTT. Translated, it gives CASSPPLAGVGNTQYF.

This chain joins TRBV19 and TRBJ2-1; 12 bases agree with TRBD2. There are 19 residues in the CDR3. With 3 bases clipped from V and 4 bases from J, the junction kept 13 bases outside the gene matches. Germline loops: CDR1 LNHDA, CDR2 SQIVND (reference sequence). The CDR3 nucleotides are TGTGCCAGTAGTATTCGCCCCCTACTAGCGGGGGGATTATACAATGAGCAGTTCTTC. Translated: CASSIRPLLAGGLYNEQFF. Variable domain in full (rest from reference TRBV19 and TRBJ2-1): DGGITQSPKYLFRKEGQNVTLSCEQNLNHDAMYWYRQDPGQGLRLIYYSQIVNDFQKGDIAEGYSVSREKKESFPLTVTSAQKNPTAFYLCASSIRPLLAGGLYNEQFFGPGTRLTVL.